What follows are 21 T cell receptor beta chains derived from one specimen sequenced in a study of blood T cell repertoires in COVID-19 (dated by TCRdb to about 2020). Libraries were prepared through the immunoSEQ multiplex PCR assay. TCRdb took over this immuneACCESS table, retaining in-frame rearrangements with V and J assigned. Such tables are incomplete; in checked studies, under half of the missing clones stem from an unresolved V gene, and the remainder is unexplained. This sample is represented by hundreds of thousands of clones; about 88% of them were singletons. The ten largest clones capture 1.6% of the sample. The source material was PBMCs or T cells enriched from blood (not recorded which). These receptors were collected from a woman aged 50 to 60 who had recovered from COVID-19.

The chain employs TRBV28 and TRBJ2-7; 9 positions match TRBD2. Unmatched junction bases numbered 7, after V lost 5 bases and J lost 2 bases. The CDR3 loop spans 15 amino acids. CDR1 and CDR2 (germline): MDHEN, SYDVKM. DNA for the CDR3: TGTGCCAGCAGTCCTAGCGGGATAGGGCCCTACGAGCAGTACTTC. It is translated as CASSPSGIGPYEQYF.

This chain joins TRBV3-1 (or the pseudogene TRBV3-2) and TRBJ2-5; 8 bases match TRBD2. Germline V gives CDR1 LGHDT, CDR2 YNNKEL (reference sequence). The CDR3 loop spans 17 amino acids. The V gene end was trimmed by 1 base and the J gene end by 3 bases; junction bases not matched to a gene: 10. CDR3 protein: CASSQVAGLYNEETQYF. Here the CDR3 DNA reads TGTGCCAGCAGCCAAGTAGCGGGACTGTACAACGAAGAGACCCAGTACTTC.

This clone was detected only a few times. V usage is TRBV5-1 and J usage is TRBJ1-4, with 7 bases lining up with TRBD1. CDR1 and CDR2 (germline): SGHRS, YFSETQ. V lost 1 base, J lost 2 bases, and 5 bases stayed unmatched. The CDR3 covers 16 residues. This CDR3 reads CASSLSPGGTNEKLFF. In nucleotides, the CDR3 is TGCGCCAGCAGCTTGTCCCCAGGGGGTACTAATGAAAAACTGTTTTTT.

This rearrangement joins TRBV7-9 to TRBJ2-1; weak D call: TRBD2 (6 bases). The germline V and J ends were trimmed by 5 bases and 10 bases, with 18 bases remaining between them. In germline, CDR1 is SEHNR, CDR2 FQNEAQ (reference sequence). The CDR3 contains 14 residues. CDR3 coding DNA: TGTGCCAGCAGCCCCGGTGGGGGGTCGCAGGAGCAGTTCTTC. This sequence encodes CASSPGGGSQEQFF.

This clone appeared once. V and J are TRBV28 and TRBJ2-3; maybe TRBD1 (6 bases). Germline assignment: CDR1 MDHEN and CDR2 SYDVKM. Trimming cost V 5 bases and J 2 bases, with 14 bases left between them. The CDR3 contains 15 residues. The CDR3 is CASSPPSGVTDTQYF. The CDR3 DNA reads as TGTGCCAGCAGTCCCCCCTCAGGGGTCACAGATACGCAGTATTTT.

The gene calls are TRBV7-8 and TRBJ1-2; D not certain. V dropped 4 bases and J dropped 2 bases, with 11 bases sitting between them. Germline assignment: CDR1 SGHVS and CDR2 FQNEAQ. The CDR3 has 14 amino acids. CDR3 coding DNA: TGTGCCAGCAGCTCCCCGAGCACCAACTATGGCTACACCTTC. Its translation: CASSSPSTNYGYTF.

This sequence joins TRBV10-2 and TRBJ1-2; D not resolved. The CDR3 runs to 13 residues. Germline CDR1 is WSHSY and CDR2 is SAAADI. V lost 4 bases and J 13 bases, leaving 19 bases between the germline ends. CDR3 in DNA: TGCGCCAGCAGTGGAGCGGTCCAAAGTGGTACCACCTTC. It translates to CASSGAVQSGTTF.

The chain combines TRBV19 with TRBJ1-2, with 7 bases that match TRBD1. Germline CDR1 and CDR2: LNHDA and SQIVND (reference sequence). This CDR3 spans 15 amino acids. V shed 6 bases and J 4 bases; nucleotides not matched to a gene: 11. CDR3 sequence reads: CASSHRTGISYGYTF. CDR3 DNA sequence: TGTGCCAGTAGCCATCGGACAGGTATTTCCTATGGCTACACCTTC.

The chain carries TRBV9 and TRBJ1-6; D is possibly TRBD1 (5 bases). The ends were cut back, 3 bases at V and 6 bases at J, with 7 bases in the middle. Germline CDR1 is SGDLS and CDR2 is YYNGEE. This CDR3 has 13 amino acids. In nucleotides, the CDR3 is TGTGCCAGCAGCGAGGGGCCTAATTCACCCCTCCACTTT. It yields the protein CASSEGPNSPLHF.

To note about this clone: The junction differs from germline at one of its ends, possibly a read error. The rearrangement uses TRBV7-7 and TRBJ2-1; TRBD2 agrees at 9 bases. CDR1 and CDR2 from the germline V gene are SSHAT and FNYEAQ (reference sequence). This CDR3 region has 15 residues. This CDR3 is CASTAGGESGNEQFF. CDR3 DNA sequence: TGTGCTAGCACGGCGGGAGGGGAGTCTGGGAATGAGCAGTTCTTC. The full variable domain, with the rest looked up from reference TRBV7-7 and TRBJ2-1, is GAGVSQSPRYKVTKRGQDVTLRCDPISSHATLYWYQQALGQGPEFLTYFNYEAQPDKSGLPSDRFSAERPEGSISTLTIQRTEQRDSAMYRCASTAGGESGNEQFFGPGTRLTVL.

DNA for the CDR3: TGTGCCAGCACTATAGGGGGTCAGGAGACCCAGTACTTC. This sequence encodes CASTIGGQETQYF. The chain combines TRBV28 with TRBJ2-5; perhaps TRBD1 as D (6 bases). Germline V gene sequence: CDR1 MDHEN, CDR2 SYDVKM. This CDR3 is 13 amino acids long. Trimming cost V 7 bases and J 5 bases, with 14 bases left between them.

This clone has a single count. The V call is TRBV5-1, the J call TRBJ1-3, with 7 bases matching TRBD1. The CDR3 sequence is 15 residues long. The germline V gene has CDR1 SGHRS and CDR2 YFSETQ. With 4 bases clipped from V and 4 bases from J, the junction kept 8 bases outside the gene matches. CDR3 sequence reads: CASSVIPGQGNTIYF. Written as DNA, the CDR3 is TGCGCCAGCAGCGTAATACCGGGACAGGGAAACACCATATATTTT.

The chain carries TRBV19 and TRBJ1-2, with a possible D match to TRBD1 (6 bases). The CDR3 extends over 14 amino acids. The V gene's germline CDR1 is LNHDA and CDR2 SQIVND (reference sequence). Trimming took off 4 bases at V and 7 bases at J, with 16 bases between the two ends. The CDR3 DNA sequence: TGTGCCAGTAGTAACAATGGGGGGGCCGGTGGCTACACCTTC. Its translation: CASSNNGGAGGYTF.

The chain is built from TRBV6-5 and TRBJ2-5, with 9 nucleotides matching TRBD1. J gave up 2 bases and V 6 bases, and 4 bases lay outside the gene matches. Germline V CDR1 and CDR2: MNHEY, SVGAGI. There are 14 residues in the CDR3. CDR3 sequence reads: CASSLGTGQETQYF. CDR3 DNA sequence: TGTGCCAGCAGCCTCGGGACAGGGCAAGAGACCCAGTACTTC.

The rearrangement joins TRBV18 to TRBJ1-5; D remains unclear. CDR1 KGHSH and CDR2 LQKENI come from the germline V gene. Trimming removed 3 bases at V and 5 bases at J, with 8 bases between. The CDR3 has 13 amino acids. CDR3 DNA: TGTGCCAGCTCACCGAAGCGAGATCAGCCCCAGCATTTT. It encodes CASSPKRDQPQHF.

The genes are TRBV30 and TRBJ1-2; D unclear. Germline loops: CDR1 GTSNPN, CDR2 SVGIG (reference sequence). This CDR3 comprises 12 residues. The ends were cut back, 8 bases at V and 6 bases at J, with 16 bases in the middle. The CDR3 region is CAHPGGLDGYTF. The CDR3 DNA reads TGTGCCCATCCGGGAGGGCTCGATGGCTACACCTTC.

V gene TRBV11-2 combines with J gene TRBJ2-1, with D hard to call. The V end was cut by 4 bases, the J end by 0 bases, with 10 bases between. Per the germline V gene, CDR1 is SGHAT and CDR2 is FQNNGV. CDR3 length equals 15 residues. The CDR3 DNA sequence: TGTGCCAGCAGCTCAATAATTAGCTCCTACAATGAGCAGTTCTTC. Its protein is CASSSIISSYNEQFF.

V usage is TRBV5-1 and J usage is TRBJ2-7; 7 bases are shared with TRBD1. The CDR3 runs 15 residues. The junction had 9 bases not matched to a gene; V was cut back by 4 bases and J by 2 bases. Germline lookup yields CDR1 SGHRS and CDR2 YFSETQ. The CDR3 here is CASSIRQGPPYEQYF. CDR3 sequence (DNA): TGCGCCAGCAGCATTCGACAGGGACCCCCCTACGAGCAGTACTTC.

This rearrangement joins TRBV18 to TRBJ2-7; 8 bases are a match to TRBD1. V dropped 1 base and J dropped 5; count of bases not matched to a gene: 4. The CDR3 extends over 14 amino acids. CDR1 and CDR2 (germline): KGHSH, LQKENI. As DNA, the CDR3 is TGTGCCAGCTCACCACGGGACAGGTCGGACGAGCAGTACTTC. Amino acids: CASSPRDRSDEQYF.

This sequence joins TRBV15 and TRBJ2-1; TRBD2 matches at 8 bases. The V and J ends lost 2 bases and 3 bases, in that order; junction bases with no gene match: 6. The CDR3 spans 16 residues. CDR1 is LNHNV and CDR2 is YYDKDF in the germline V gene (reference sequence). CDR3 sequence reads: CATSRQRLANYNEQFF. The CDR3 DNA reads TGTGCCACCAGCAGACAAAGACTAGCGAACTACAATGAGCAGTTCTTC. Using reference TRBV15 and TRBJ2-1 for the parts outside the CDR3, the full variable domain is DAMVIQNPRYQVTQFGKPVTLSCSQTLNHNVMYWYQQKSSQAPKLLFHYYDKDFNNEADTPDNFQSRRPNTSFCFLDIRSPGLGDTAMYLCATSRQRLANYNEQFFGPGTRLTVL.

The V gene is TRBV2, the J gene TRBJ2-2, with 7 bases aligning to TRBD2. The CDR3 spans 15 residues. Per germline, CDR1 SNHLY and CDR2 FYNNEI. The junction had 5 bases not matched to a gene; V was cut back by 5 bases and J by 2 bases. The CDR3: CASSSPGLNTGELFF. The CDR3 DNA reads TGTGCCAGCAGTTCCCCGGGACTAAACACCGGGGAGCTGTTTTTT.